Listed here are 13 T cell receptor beta chains from one sample, sequenced in a study of Graves' ophthalmopathy and Graves' hyperthyroidism. As the template, RNA transcripts were used to amplify TCR beta CDR3 regions. HTBI-primed first-round RT-PCR preceded second-round multiplex PCR. Via MiXCR, TCRdb re-called the multiplex PCR reads, giving one row per CDR3 protein. Here the sample spans some 250,000 distinct CDR3 sequences, around 42% being singletons. The sequenced material came from peripheral blood. These receptors were obtained from an adult man with Graves' ophthalmopathy.

This clonotype was found a few times. The chain combines TRBV20-1 with TRBJ2-2; either TRBD1 or TRBD2 may supply D (5 bases each). Trimming removed 1 base at V and 3 bases at J, with 12 bases between. The CDR3 spans 15 residues. The germline V gene encodes CDR1 DFQATT and CDR2 SNEGSKA (reference sequence). The CDR3 DNA reads TGCAGTGCTAGAGCGGGGCAACGGGACACCGGGGAGCTGTTTTTT. It encodes CSARAGQRDTGELFF.

This clonotype was seen a single time. The chain combines TRBV20-1 with TRBJ2-7; D remains ambiguous. The CDR3 contains 13 residues. V lost 3 bases and J 5 bases, leaving 14 bases between the germline ends. Per the germline V gene, CDR1 is DFQATT and CDR2 is SNEGSKA (reference sequence). The DNA of the CDR3 is TGCAGTGCTAGGTCGGGTCACGTCCACGAGCAGTACTTC. The encoded protein is CSARSGHVHEQYF.

The rearrangement links TRBV15 to TRBJ1-2; TRBD1 matches at 7 bases. Germline V gene sequence: CDR1 LNHNV, CDR2 YYDKDF (reference sequence). CDR3 length: 16 amino acids. The V gene end was trimmed by 0 bases and the J gene end by 1 base; junction bases not matched to a gene: 5. The CDR3 loop is CATSRERQGGNYGYTF. CDR3 DNA: TGTGCCACCAGCAGAGAGAGACAGGGAGGTAACTATGGCTACACCTTC.

This clonotype was counted ten times or more. This sequence joins TRBV15 and TRBJ1-5; a possible D gene is TRBD1 (6 bases). The V gene's germline CDR1 is LNHNV and CDR2 YYDKDF (reference sequence). The V gene lost 5 bases and the J gene lost 1 base, with 9 bases spanning the gap. The CDR3 contains 14 residues. CDR3 sequence: CATSSGTSNQPQHF. The CDR3 DNA sequence: TGTGCCACCAGCTCCGGGACAAGCAATCAGCCCCAGCATTTT.

The CDR3 nucleotides read TGCGCCAGCAGCCAAACAGGCAACGAGCAGTACTTC. Translated: CASSQTGNEQYF. This rearrangement joins TRBV4-1 to TRBJ2-7; D is perhaps TRBD1 (5 bases). The CDR3 sequence is 12 residues long. From germline, CDR1 is MGHRA and CDR2 YSYEKL. Trimming shortened V by 2 bases and J by 5 bases, and 7 bases separated the two germline ends.

The CDR3 reads CASSSGQGGYEQYF. The CDR3 nucleotides are TGCGCCAGCAGCTCGGGACAGGGTGGTTACGAGCAGTACTTC. The rearrangement links TRBV4-1 to TRBJ2-7, with 9 bases identical to TRBD1. The CDR3 length is 14 residues. Germline assignment: CDR1 MGHRA and CDR2 YSYEKL. The junction had 6 bases not matched to a gene; V was cut back by 5 bases and J by 4 bases.

The rearrangement uses TRBV20-1 and TRBJ1-1; 7 nucleotides match TRBD1. The CDR3 runs to 13 residues. Germline V gives CDR1 DFQATT, CDR2 SNEGSKA (reference sequence). Trimming cost V 3 bases and J 6 bases; bases outside gene matches: 7. The CDR3 DNA follows: TGCAGTGCTAGGGACAGGTCCGTGGCTGAAGCTTTCTTT. It specifies CSARDRSVAEAFF.

The gene calls are TRBV29-1 and TRBJ1-2, with no clear D. There are 12 residues in the CDR3. Per the germline V gene, CDR1 is SQVTM and CDR2 is ANQGSEA. Trimming stripped 5 bases from V and 1 base from J, with 8 bases between. CDR3 bases: TGCAGCGTTCCCAACAGTAACTATGGCTACACCTTC. Encoded protein: CSVPNSNYGYTF.

The CDR3 nucleotides are TGTGCCAGCAGCTTGTTAGGACAGGGGGACACTGAAGCTTTCTTT. Translation: CASSLLGQGDTEAFF. This chain joins TRBV5-8 and TRBJ1-1, with 10 bases that match TRBD1. The germline V gene encodes CDR1 SGHTS and CDR2 YDEGEE. V trimming: 1 base; J trimming: 3 bases; junction bases outside the gene matches: 3. The CDR3 sequence is 15 residues long.

The chain uses TRBV2 and TRBJ1-4; no firm D call. Per the germline V gene, CDR1 is SNHLY and CDR2 is FYNNEI. The V end was cut by 9 bases, the J end by 0 bases, with 14 bases between. The CDR3 spans 15 residues. The CDR3 DNA reads TGTGCCAGTACCCTCAGGAGGGCAACTAATGAAAAACTGTTTTTT. Its translation: CASTLRRATNEKLFF.

The rearrangement uses TRBV7-6 and TRBJ2-5; 8 bases fit TRBD1. This CDR3 has 15 residues. V dropped 4 bases and J dropped 5; count of bases not matched to a gene: 9. CDR1 is SGHVS, CDR2 FNYEAQ, per germline. The DNA of the CDR3 is TGTGCCAGCAGCTATAGACAGGGGAAGTGGGAGACCCAGTACTTC. This translates into CASSYRQGKWETQYF.

The chain uses TRBV29-1 and TRBJ2-7; D is unclear. Trimming cost V 0 bases and J 7 bases, with 13 bases left between them. Germline V gene data show CDR1 as SQVTM and CDR2 as ANQGSEA. This CDR3 region has 13 residues. The CDR3 is CSVEDWAAGEQYF. The CDR3 DNA reads as TGCAGCGTTGAAGATTGGGCGGCCGGGGAGCAGTACTTC.

The chain joins TRBV7-2 to TRBJ1-2, with unresolved D. Germline V gene data show CDR1 as SGHTA and CDR2 as FQGNSA. V was trimmed by 4 bases and J by 2 bases, leaving 11 bases between them. This CDR3 has 14 residues. This CDR3 reads CASSSAGGNYGYTF. CDR3 sequence (DNA): TGTGCCAGCAGCTCGGCAGGTGGCAACTATGGCTACACCTTC.